A selection of T cell receptor beta chains follows, all from one sample in a study of blood T cells in healthy people across ages. Using its own MiXCR run on the 5' RACE reads, TCRdb lists one record per CDR3 protein. The profile shows hundreds of thousands of distinct CDR3 sequences, around 48% of them singletons. Sequencing was carried out using blood. The receptors stem from an elderly man in good health. CDR3s include the opening cysteine and the closing phenylalanine or tryptophan. The D gene is left open where the match is weak. Part of the rows lack a size; the others show once, few, many or a class for expanded clones.

d_gene | abundance | len | j_gene | v_gene | CDR3nt | CDR3aa
NA | NA | 15 | TRBJ2-3 | TRBV20-1 | TGCAGTGCTAGAGATCGTAGGGCGGGCACAGATACGCAGTATTTT | CSARDRRAGTDTQYF
NA | once | 12 | TRBJ2-1 | TRBV7-3 | TGTGCCAGCTCACAGGGAGCCAATGAGCAGTTCTTC | CASSQGANEQFF
NA | few | 13 | TRBJ1-1 | TRBV29-1 | TGCAGCGTCGCCCCCACAGGGTCGTCCGAAGCTTTCTTT | CSVAPTGSSEAFF
NA | NA | 16 | TRBJ1-1 | TRBV7-2 | TGTGCCAGCAGCCGCAGACGCGGAGGGGAGAACACTGAAGCTTTCTTT | CASSRRRGGENTEAFF
NA | NA | 12 | TRBJ1-5 | TRBV20-1 | TGCAGTGCCCCGGGAGGCAATCAGCCCCAGCATTTT | CSAPGGNQPQHF
NA | few | 15 | TRBJ2-3 | TRBV7-3 | TGTGCCAGCAGCCCAACAGGCCTCCGTGAAGATACGCAGTATTTT | CASSPTGLREDTQYF
NA | NA | 15 | TRBJ2-3 | TRBV20-1 | TGCAGTGCTACTTCGTCTTCGCGAAGCACAGATACGCAGTATTTT | CSATSSSRSTDTQYF
TRBD1 | many | 13 | TRBJ2-5 | TRBV12-5 | TGTGCTAGTTCGGACAGGAATCAAGAGACCCAGTACTTC | CASSDRNQETQYF
NA | few | 10 | TRBJ2-3 | TRBV29-1 | TGCAGTGTTGGGGGAGATACGCAGTATTTT | CSVGGDTQYF
TRBD2 | once | 14 | TRBJ2-1 | TRBV3-1 | TGTGCCAGCAGTCCTGGGACTAGCGGGAGAGAGCAGTTCTTC | CASSPGTSGREQFF
TRBD2 | NA | 15 | TRBJ2-5 | TRBV7-9 | TGTGCCAGCAGCACCCGGACTAGCGGGTTAGAGACCCAGTACTTC | CASSTRTSGLETQYF
TRBD1 | NA | 12 | TRBJ2-7 | TRBV29-1 | TGCAGCTCCTGGACAGGAGACGGCGAGCAGTACTTC | CSSWTGDGEQYF
TRBD2 | few | 17 | TRBJ2-3 | TRBV4-3 | TGCGCCAGCAGCCAAGATTTTGCTAGCGGGGCGACAGATACGCAGTATTTT | CASSQDFASGATDTQYF
TRBD1 | few | 13 | TRBJ2-5 | TRBV2 | TGTGCCAGCAGAGCCGGGACAGAAGAGACCCAGTACTTC | CASRAGTEETQYF
TRBD1 | NA | 13 | TRBJ2-5 | TRBV20-1 | TGCAGTGCTTCTCACAGGGGGAAGGAGACCCAGTACTTC | CSASHRGKETQYF
TRBD1 | few | 15 | TRBJ2-5 | TRBV9 | TGTGCCAGCAGCATTGGACAGGTTCTTCAAGAGACCCAGTACTTC | CASSIGQVLQETQYF
TRBD1 | NA | 15 | TRBJ1-5 | TRBV30 | TGTGCCTGGACCCAGATGACAGGGCCAAATCAGCCCCAGCATTTT | CAWTQMTGPNQPQHF
NA | few | 14 | TRBJ2-5 | TRBV20-1 | TGCAGTGCTAGAGGAGTCAGTCCACAAGAGACCCAGTACTTC | CSARGVSPQETQYF
NA | NA | 13 | TRBJ2-1 | TRBV6-1 | TGTGCCAGCAGTGACGAGGCTAGGAATGAGCAGTTCTTC | CASSDEARNEQFF
TRBD2 | NA | 14 | TRBJ2-7 | TRBV12-3/TRBV12-4 | TGTGCCAGCAGAAACGGGGGGAGCTCCTACGAGCAGTACTTC | CASRNGGSSYEQYF
TRBD1 | NA | 16 | TRBJ1-5 | TRBV24-1 | TGTGCCACCAGTGATTGGGAGGGGGCCCGAAATCAGCCCCAGCATTTT | CATSDWEGARNQPQHF
NA | few | 14 | TRBJ2-5 | TRBV20-1 | TGCAGTGCTAGAGATTTCCAGCGCCACGGGACCCAGTACTTC | CSARDFQRHGTQYF
NA | NA | 14 | TRBJ1-6 | TRBV27 | TGTGCCAGCAGTTTACGGGGGCCGGGCTCACCCCTCCACTTT | CASSLRGPGSPLHF
NA | few | 19 | TRBJ2-7 | TRBV7-2 | TGTGCCAGCAGCTCAATTACGACCAGATCAGGGGACTTAGCCTACGAGCAGTACTTC | CASSSITTRSGDLAYEQYF
NA | few | 13 | TRBJ1-1 | TRBV7-2 | TGTGCCAGCAGCGAGGGAGCAAACACTGAAGCTTTCTTT | CASSEGANTEAFF
TRBD1 | NA | 14 | TRBJ1-1 | TRBV12-3/TRBV12-4 | TGTGCCAGCAGCAAGGGGGCTGCAGGAACTGAAGCTTTCTTT | CASSKGAAGTEAFF
NA | many | 15 | TRBJ2-1 | TRBV6-5 | TGTGCCAGCAGTACCAACCCCGGGACGAGGAGTGAGCAGTTCTTC | CASSTNPGTRSEQFF
TRBD1 | NA | 15 | TRBJ2-5 | TRBV3-1 | TGTGCCAGCAGCTATAAGACAGGGAAGGGGGAGACCCAGTACTTC | CASSYKTGKGETQYF
NA | NA | 13 | TRBJ2-7 | TRBV4-2 | TGTGCCAGCAGCCAAGTAGGAGGGAGCGAGCAGTACTTC | CASSQVGGSEQYF